This T cell receptor beta chain was retrieved from a study of human T cells and chemical hapten exposure. Study information: It was small differences in pooled library volume that mainly caused per-sample TCR yields to vary.

As to time point: pre-sensitization, week 0. As to treatment: therapeutic diphenylcyclopropenone sensitization with weekly scalp DPC. In this sample, this clonotype turned up a few times. TCRdb used MiXCR to reprocess the RACE reads, holding one entry per CDR3 protein. The table has about 60,000 distinct CDR3 sequences, 11% seen once. Deletions cut 5 bases from V and 6 bases from J, with 17 bases between. This CDR3 has 14 residues. The germline CDR1 and CDR2 sequences are SGHTA and FQGNSA. The clonotype originates from a woman aged 40 to 49 with alopecia areata. Some clones in this sample may be carry-over from other donors' samples. V usage is TRBV7-2 and J usage is TRBJ2-7; weak D call: TRBD1 (6 bases). The specimen comprised whole blood, sampled in connection with sensitization to the hapten diphenylcyclopropenone (DPC). The CDR3 coding sequence is TGTGCCAGCAGCGTACACAGGGCTGGGGGCGAGCAGTACTTC. Translation: CASSVHRAGGEQYF.